The sequence of this T cell receptor beta chain was determined in a study of T cell changes during pregnancy in multiple sclerosis. The germline CDR1 and CDR2 sequences are SEHNR and FQNEAQ (reference sequence). Germline trimming cut 5 bases from V and 3 bases from J; bases unmatched to any gene: 16. This CDR3 spans 18 amino acids. A single count supports this clone. Sequencing was performed with immunoSEQ multiplex PCR; in TCRdb, only in-frame clones are kept and a portion is missing. Here the sample spans 100,000 or so clones, approximately 90% being singletons. This TCR derives from a female donor with multiple sclerosis, enrolled in a pregnancy study. The specimen was peripheral blood, collected after pregnancy. The chain recombines TRBV7-9 with TRBJ2-4; 7 bases line up with TRBD1. The DNA of the CDR3 is TGTGCCAGCAGCCCCCGTGGACAGGTGTTAGATGACAAAAACATTCAGTACTTC. Translated, it gives CASSPRGQVLDDKNIQYF. Variable domain in full (rest from reference TRBV7-9 and TRBJ2-4): DTGVSQNPRHKITKRGQNVTFRCDPISEHNRLYWYRQTLGQGPEFLTYFQNEAQLEKSRLLSDRFSAERPKGSFSTLEIQRTEQGDSAMYLCASSPRGQVLDDKNIQYFGAGTRLSVL.